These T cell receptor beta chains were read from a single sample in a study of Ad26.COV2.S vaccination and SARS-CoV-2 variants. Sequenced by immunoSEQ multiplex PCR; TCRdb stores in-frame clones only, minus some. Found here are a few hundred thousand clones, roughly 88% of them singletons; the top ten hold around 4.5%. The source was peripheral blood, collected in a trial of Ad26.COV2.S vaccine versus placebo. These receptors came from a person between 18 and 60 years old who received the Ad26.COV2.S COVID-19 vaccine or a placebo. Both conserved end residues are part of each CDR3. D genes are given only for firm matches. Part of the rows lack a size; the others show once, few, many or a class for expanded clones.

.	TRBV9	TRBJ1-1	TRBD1	CASSVECRTGEMNTEAFF	TGTGCCAGCAGCGTAGAGTGTCGGACAGGGGAAATGAACACTGAAGCTTTCTTT
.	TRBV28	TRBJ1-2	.	CASSYQDGSNYGYTF	TGTGCCAGCAGTTACCAAGACGGAAGTAACTATGGCTACACCTTC
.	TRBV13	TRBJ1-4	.	CASSQRATNEKLFF	TGTGCCAGCAGCCAGAGGGCAACTAATGAAAAACTGTTTTTT
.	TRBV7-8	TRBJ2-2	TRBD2	CASSLLAGGNTGELFF	TGTGCCAGCAGCTTACTAGCGGGAGGAAACACCGGGGAGCTGTTTTTT
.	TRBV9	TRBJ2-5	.	CASSVGGSSQETQYF	TGTGCCAGCAGCGTAGGTGGGTCCAGTCAAGAGACCCAGTACTTC
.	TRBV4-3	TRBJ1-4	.	CASSQDGGVWEKLFF	TGCGCCAGCAGCCAAGATGGAGGGGTATGGGAAAAACTGTTTTTT
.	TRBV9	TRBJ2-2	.	CASSVVVGANTGELFF	TGTGCCAGCAGCGTAGTGGTGGGTGCGAACACCGGGGAGCTGTTTTTT
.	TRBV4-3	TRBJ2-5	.	CASSQEARGGETQYF	TGCGCCAGCAGCCAAGAGGCGAGGGGCGGGGAGACCCAGTACTTC
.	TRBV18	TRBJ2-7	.	CASSPGDTTYEQYF	TGTGCCAGCTCACCCGGGGACACCACCTACGAGCAGTACTTC
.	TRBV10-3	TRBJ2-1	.	CASSPGYGSYNEQFF	TGTGCCAGCTCACCGGGGTACGGCTCCTACAATGAGCAGTTCTTC
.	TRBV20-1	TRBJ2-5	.	CSASGQGQETQYF	TGCAGTGCTAGTGGGCAGGGACAAGAGACCCAGTACTTC
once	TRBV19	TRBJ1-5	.	CASTPGRGTVSNQPQHF	TGTGCCAGTACCCCGGGACGAGGGACGGTAAGCAATCAGCCCCAGCATTTT
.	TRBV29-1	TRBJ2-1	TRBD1	CSADHGTVYNEQFF	TGCAGCGCTGACCACGGGACAGTTTACAATGAGCAGTTCTTC
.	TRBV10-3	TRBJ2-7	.	CAISGSSYEQYF	TGTGCCATCAGTGGTAGCTCCTACGAGCAGTACTTC
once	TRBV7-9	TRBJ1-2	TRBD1	CASSFGTGVWGYTF	TGTGCCAGCAGCTTTGGGACAGGGGTATGGGGCTACACCTTC
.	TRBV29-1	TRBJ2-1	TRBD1	CSVEDPDRNAYNEQFF	TGCAGCGTTGAAGATCCGGACAGGAATGCCTACAATGAGCAGTTCTTC
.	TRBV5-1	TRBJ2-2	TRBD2	CASSFTTSGRRRTGELFF	TGCGCCAGCAGCTTCACGACTAGCGGGAGAAGGAGAACCGGGGAGCTGTTTTTT
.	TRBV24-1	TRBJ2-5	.	CATSDRTSQETQYF	TGTGCCACCAGTGATCGGACAAGCCAAGAGACCCAGTACTTC
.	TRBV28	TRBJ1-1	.	CATREQLMNTEAFF	TGTGCCACCCGGGAACAGTTAATGAACACTGAAGCTTTCTTT
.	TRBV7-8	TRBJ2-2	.	CASSLGRGSGELFF	TGTGCCAGCAGCTTAGGCAGGGGTTCCGGGGAGCTGTTTTTT
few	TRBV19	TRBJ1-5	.	CASNNRASNQPQHF	TGTGCCAGTAATAACAGGGCTAGCAATCAGCCCCAGCATTTT
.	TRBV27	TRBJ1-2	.	CASRGQRYGYTF	TGTGCCAGCAGAGGACAGCGCTATGGCTACACCTTC
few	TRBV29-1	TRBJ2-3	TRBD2	CSVRAFSGRSADTQYF	TGCAGCGTTAGGGCCTTTAGCGGGAGGTCCGCGGATACGCAGTATTTT
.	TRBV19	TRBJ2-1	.	CASSRSRGNSYNEQFF	TGTGCCAGTAGTAGGAGCCGCGGGAACTCCTACAATGAGCAGTTCTTC
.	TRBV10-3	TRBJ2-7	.	CAISPDSRYEQYF	TGTGCCATCAGTCCCGACAGCCGCTACGAGCAGTACTTC
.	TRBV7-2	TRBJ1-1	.	CASSYGPGRGGTEAFF	TGTGCCAGCAGCTATGGGCCGGGACGGGGGGGCACTGAAGCTTTCTTT
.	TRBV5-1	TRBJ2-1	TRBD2	CASSERGSSYNEQFF	TGCGCCAGCTCAGAGCGGGGTAGCTCCTACAATGAGCAGTTCTTC
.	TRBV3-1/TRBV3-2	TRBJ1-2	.	CASSQESPGRGYGYTF	TGTGCCAGCAGCCAAGAATCCCCAGGAAGGGGCTATGGCTACACCTTC
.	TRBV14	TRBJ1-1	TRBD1	CASSQGTGWGYSNTEAFF	TGTGCCAGCAGCCAAGGGACAGGCTGGGGGTATTCGAACACTGAAGCTTTCTTT
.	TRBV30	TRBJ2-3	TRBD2	CAWRTGTSASTDTQYF	TGTGCCTGGAGGACGGGGACTAGCGCTAGCACAGATACGCAGTATTTT
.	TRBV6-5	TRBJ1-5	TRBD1	CASKETGNNQPQHF	TGTGCCAGCAAAGAGACAGGGAACAATCAGCCCCAGCATTTT
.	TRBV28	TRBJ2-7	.	CASSREGQAYEQYF	TGTGCCAGCAGCCGCGAAGGTCAGGCCTACGAGCAGTACTTC
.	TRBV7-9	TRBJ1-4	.	CASSSAGGGEKLFF	TGTGCCAGCAGCTCCGCGGGTGGAGGTGAAAAACTGTTTTTT
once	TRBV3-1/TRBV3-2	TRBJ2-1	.	CASSQDSGHGEQFF	TGTGCCAGCAGCCAAGACTCAGGGCATGGTGAGCAGTTCTTC
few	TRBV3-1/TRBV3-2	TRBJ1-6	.	CASSQEGPRSPLHF	TGTGCCAGCAGCCAAGAAGGCCCTCGGTCACCCCTCCACTTT
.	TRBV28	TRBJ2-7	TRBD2	CASSFQSLAGSYEQYF	TGTGCCAGCAGTTTTCAGTCCCTAGCGGGTTCCTACGAGCAGTACTTC
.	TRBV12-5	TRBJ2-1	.	CASGFRGVINEQFF	TGTGCTAGTGGTTTCCGGGGAGTAATAAATGAGCAGTTCTTC
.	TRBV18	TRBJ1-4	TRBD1	CASSHTGGVEKLFF	TGTGCCAGCTCACATACAGGGGGCGTTGAAAAACTGTTTTTT
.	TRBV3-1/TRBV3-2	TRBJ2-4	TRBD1	CASSLNPRDRANIQYF	TGTGCCAGCAGCCTCAACCCCCGGGACAGGGCTAACATTCAGTACTTC
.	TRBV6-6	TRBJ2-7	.	CASSYAGHNEQYF	TGTGCCAGCAGTTACGCAGGACACAACGAGCAGTACTTC
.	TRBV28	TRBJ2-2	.	CASSSLTRVAGELFF	TGTGCCAGCAGTTCACTGACTAGGGTGGCCGGGGAGCTGTTTTTT
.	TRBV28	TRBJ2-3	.	CASSLLQGGTDTQYF	TGTGCCAGCAGTTTACTCCAGGGTGGCACAGATACGCAGTATTTT
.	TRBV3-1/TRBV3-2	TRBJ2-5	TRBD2	CASSQHGRAQETQYF	TGTGCCAGCAGCCAACACGGGAGGGCACAAGAGACCCAGTACTTC
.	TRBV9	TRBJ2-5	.	CASSVGESETQYF	TGTGCCAGCAGCGTCGGCGAGTCAGAGACCCAGTACTTC
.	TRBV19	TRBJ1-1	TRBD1	CASSIRRGRVGTEAFF	TGTGCCAGTAGTATACGAAGGGGGCGCGTTGGGACTGAAGCTTTCTTT
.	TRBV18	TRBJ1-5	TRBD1	CASSRQGARQPQHF	TGTGCCAGCTCAAGACAGGGGGCACGGCAGCCCCAGCATTTT
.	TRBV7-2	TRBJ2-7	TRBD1	CASSLDFWTGVYEQYF	TGTGCCAGCAGCTTAGATTTTTGGACAGGGGTCTACGAGCAGTACTTC
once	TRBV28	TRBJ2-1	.	CASSLTGRNEQFF	TGTGCCAGCAGTTTAACAGGGAGAAATGAGCAGTTCTTC